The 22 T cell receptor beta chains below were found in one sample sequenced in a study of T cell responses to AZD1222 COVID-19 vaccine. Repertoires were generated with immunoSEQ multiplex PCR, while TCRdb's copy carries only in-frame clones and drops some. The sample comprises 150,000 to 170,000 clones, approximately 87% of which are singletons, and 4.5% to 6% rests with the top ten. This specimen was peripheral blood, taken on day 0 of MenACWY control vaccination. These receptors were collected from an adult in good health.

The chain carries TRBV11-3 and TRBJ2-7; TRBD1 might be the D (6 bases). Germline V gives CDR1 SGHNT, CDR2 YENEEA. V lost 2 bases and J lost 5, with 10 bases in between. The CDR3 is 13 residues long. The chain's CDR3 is CASSLTGINEQYF. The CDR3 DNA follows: TGTGCCAGCAGCTTAACAGGGATCAACGAGCAGTACTTC.

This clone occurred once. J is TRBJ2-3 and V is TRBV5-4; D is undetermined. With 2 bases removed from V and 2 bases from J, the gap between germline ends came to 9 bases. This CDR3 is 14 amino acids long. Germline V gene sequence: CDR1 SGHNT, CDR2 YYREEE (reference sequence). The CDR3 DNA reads TGTGCCAGCAGCTTATTGGGTTACACAGATACGCAGTATTTT. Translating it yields CASSLLGYTDTQYF.

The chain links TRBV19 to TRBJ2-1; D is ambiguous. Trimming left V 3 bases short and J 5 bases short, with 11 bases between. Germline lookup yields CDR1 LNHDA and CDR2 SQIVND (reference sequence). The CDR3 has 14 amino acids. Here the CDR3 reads CASSISASHNEQFF. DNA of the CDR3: TGTGCCAGTAGTATTTCGGCCAGCCACAATGAGCAGTTCTTC.

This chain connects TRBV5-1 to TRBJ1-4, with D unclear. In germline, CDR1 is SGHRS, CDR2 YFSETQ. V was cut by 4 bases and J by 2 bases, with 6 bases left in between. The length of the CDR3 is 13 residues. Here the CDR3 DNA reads TGCGCCAGCAGCCCCGGGACTAATGAAAAACTGTTTTTT. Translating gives CASSPGTNEKLFF.

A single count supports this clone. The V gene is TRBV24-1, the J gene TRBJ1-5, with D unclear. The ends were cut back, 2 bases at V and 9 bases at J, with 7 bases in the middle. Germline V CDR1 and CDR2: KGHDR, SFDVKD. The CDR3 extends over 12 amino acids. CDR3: CATSDSVGPQHF. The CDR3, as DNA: TGTGCCACCAGTGATTCCGTGGGGCCCCAGCATTTT.

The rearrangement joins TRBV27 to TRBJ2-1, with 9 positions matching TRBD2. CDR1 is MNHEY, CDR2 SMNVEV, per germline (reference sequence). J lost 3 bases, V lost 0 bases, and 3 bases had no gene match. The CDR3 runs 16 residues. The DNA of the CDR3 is TGTGCCAGCAGTTTATCGACTAGCGGATTCTACAATGAGCAGTTCTTC. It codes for CASSLSTSGFYNEQFF.

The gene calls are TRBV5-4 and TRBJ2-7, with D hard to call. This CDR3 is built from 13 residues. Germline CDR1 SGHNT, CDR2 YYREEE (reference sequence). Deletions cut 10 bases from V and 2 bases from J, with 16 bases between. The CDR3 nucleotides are TGTGCCCTTCGGGCGGCTGGAACCTACGAGCAGTACTTC. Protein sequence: CALRAAGTYEQYF.

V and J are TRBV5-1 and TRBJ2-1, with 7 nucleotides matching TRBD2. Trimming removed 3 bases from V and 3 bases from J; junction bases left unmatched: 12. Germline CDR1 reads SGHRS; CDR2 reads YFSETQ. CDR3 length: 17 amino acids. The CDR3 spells CASSSPPWRGYYNEQFF. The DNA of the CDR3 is TGCGCCAGCAGCTCACCCCCTTGGCGGGGGTACTACAATGAGCAGTTCTTC.

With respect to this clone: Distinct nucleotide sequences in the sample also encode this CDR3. CDR3 protein: CASSLGLAGVYEQYF. The CDR3 DNA follows: TGTGCCAGCAGCTTAGGACTAGCGGGAGTCTACGAGCAGTACTTC. The chain has TRBV7-2 and TRBJ2-7; TRBD2 matches 12 bases. The CDR3 length is 15 residues. Per germline, CDR1 SGHTA and CDR2 FQGNSA. The junction had 1 base not matched to a gene; V was cut back by 1 base and J by 3 bases. Full variable domain (outside the CDR3, taken from reference TRBV7-2 and TRBJ2-7): GAGVSQSPSNKVTEKGKDVELRCDPISGHTALYWYRQSLGQGLEFLIYFQGNSAPDKSGLPSDRFSAERTGGSVSTLTIQRTQQEDSAVYLCASSLGLAGVYEQYFGPGTRLTVT.

The CDR3 DNA is TGTGCCATCAGTGAGAGGGACAGGGTAACTGAAGCTTTCTTT. Its protein is CAISERDRVTEAFF. This chain joins TRBV10-3 and TRBJ1-1; 9 bases align to TRBD1. The V gene's germline CDR1 is ENHRY and CDR2 SYGVKD. The CDR3 consists of 14 residues. Trimming took 2 bases from V and 5 from J; bases not matched to a gene: 3.

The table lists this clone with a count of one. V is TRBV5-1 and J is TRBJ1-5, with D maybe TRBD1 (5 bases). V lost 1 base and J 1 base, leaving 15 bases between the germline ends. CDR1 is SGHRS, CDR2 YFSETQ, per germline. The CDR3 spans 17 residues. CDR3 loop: CASSLIVGRESNQPQHF. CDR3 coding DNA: TGCGCCAGCAGCTTGATAGTGGGCAGGGAAAGCAATCAGCCCCAGCATTTT.

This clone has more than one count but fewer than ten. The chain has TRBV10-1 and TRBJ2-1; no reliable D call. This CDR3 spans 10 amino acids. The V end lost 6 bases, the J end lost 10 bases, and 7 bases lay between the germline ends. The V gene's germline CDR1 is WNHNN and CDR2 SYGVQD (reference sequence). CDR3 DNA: TGCGCCAGCAGACGGTCCGAGCAGTTCTTC. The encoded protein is CASRRSEQFF.

The CDR3 region is CATSDHAAGNTIYF. The CDR3 DNA reads as TGTGCCACCAGTGATCATGCAGCTGGAAACACCATATATTTT. The gene calls are TRBV24-1 and TRBJ1-3; D gene unclear. This CDR3 contains 14 residues. V was clipped by 3 bases and J by 2 bases, with 7 bases between them. CDR1 and CDR2 from the germline V gene are KGHDR and SFDVKD.

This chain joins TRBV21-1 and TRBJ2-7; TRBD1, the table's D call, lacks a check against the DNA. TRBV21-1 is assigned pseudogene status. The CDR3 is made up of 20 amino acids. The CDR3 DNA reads TGTGCCAGCAGCGCGATCCCTAGTTCAGGTTTATCGAGGACAGGTGATGAGCAGTACGTC. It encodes CASSAIPSSGLSRTGDEQYV.

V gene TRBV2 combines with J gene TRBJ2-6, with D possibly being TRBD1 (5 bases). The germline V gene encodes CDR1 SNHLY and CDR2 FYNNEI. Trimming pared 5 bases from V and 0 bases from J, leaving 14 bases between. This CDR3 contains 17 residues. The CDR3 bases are TGTGCCAGCAGTAAGTGGGCGGACAACTCTGGGGCCAACGTCCTGACTTTC. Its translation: CASSKWADNSGANVLTF. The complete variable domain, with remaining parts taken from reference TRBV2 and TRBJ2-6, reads EPEVTQTPSHQVTQMGQEVILRCVPISNHLYFYWYRQILGQKVEFLVSFYNNEISEKSEIFDDQFSVERPDGSNFTLKIRSTKLEDSAMYFCASSKWADNSGANVLTFGAGSRLTVL.

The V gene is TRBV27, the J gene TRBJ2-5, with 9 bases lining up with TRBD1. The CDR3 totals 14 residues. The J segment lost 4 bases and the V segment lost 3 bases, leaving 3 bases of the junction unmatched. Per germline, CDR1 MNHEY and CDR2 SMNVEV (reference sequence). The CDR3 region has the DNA TGTGCCAGCAGTTTGACAGGGGGGTTAGAGACCCAGTACTTC. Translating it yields CASSLTGGLETQYF.

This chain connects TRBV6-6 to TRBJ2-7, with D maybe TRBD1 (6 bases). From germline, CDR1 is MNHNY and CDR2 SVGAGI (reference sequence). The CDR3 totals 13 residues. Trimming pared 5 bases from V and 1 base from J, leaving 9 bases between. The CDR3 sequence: CASSPTGSYEQYF. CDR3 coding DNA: TGTGCCAGCAGTCCCACAGGGTCCTACGAGCAGTACTTC.

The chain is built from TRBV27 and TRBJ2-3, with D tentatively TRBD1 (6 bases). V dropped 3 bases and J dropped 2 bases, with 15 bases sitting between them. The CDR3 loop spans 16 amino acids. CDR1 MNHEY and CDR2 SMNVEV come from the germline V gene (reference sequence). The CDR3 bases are TGTGCCAGCAGTTTCTCAAAGGGACACCACACAGATACGCAGTATTTT. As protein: CASSFSKGHHTDTQYF.

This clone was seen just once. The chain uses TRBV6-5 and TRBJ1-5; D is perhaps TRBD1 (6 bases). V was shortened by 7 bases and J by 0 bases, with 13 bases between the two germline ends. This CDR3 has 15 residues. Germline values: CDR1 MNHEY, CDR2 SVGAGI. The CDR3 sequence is CASKRGVYSNQPQHF. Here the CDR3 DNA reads TGTGCCAGCAAAAGGGGGGTGTATAGCAATCAGCCCCAGCATTTT.

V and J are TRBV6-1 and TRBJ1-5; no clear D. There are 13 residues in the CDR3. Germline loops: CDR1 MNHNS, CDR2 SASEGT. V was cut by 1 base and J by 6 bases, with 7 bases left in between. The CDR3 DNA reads TGTGCCAGCAGTGAAGATTATAGTCAGCCCCAGCATTTT. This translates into CASSEDYSQPQHF.

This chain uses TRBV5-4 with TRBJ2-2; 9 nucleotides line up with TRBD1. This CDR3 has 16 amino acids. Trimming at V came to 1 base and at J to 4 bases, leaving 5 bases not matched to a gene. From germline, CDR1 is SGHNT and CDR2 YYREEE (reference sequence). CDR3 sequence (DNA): TGTGCCAGCAGCTTGCCGGGGGGACAGGGCACCGGGGAGCTGTTTTTT. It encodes CASSLPGGQGTGELFF.

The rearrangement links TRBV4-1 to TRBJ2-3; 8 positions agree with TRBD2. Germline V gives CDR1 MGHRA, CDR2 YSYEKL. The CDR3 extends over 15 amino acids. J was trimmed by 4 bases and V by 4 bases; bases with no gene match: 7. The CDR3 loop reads CASSRSGTRADTQYF. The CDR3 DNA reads TGCGCCAGCAGCCGGTCCGGGACTAGGGCAGATACGCAGTATTTT.